The entry below describes one TCR beta chain. This sample was included in a study of shared clonotypes between healthy human individuals. This CDR3 is 16 amino acids long. CDR1 is SEHNR and CDR2 is FQNEAQ in the germline V gene (reference sequence). V was shortened by 3 bases and J by 8 bases, with 20 bases between the two germline ends. Naive CD8 cells lacked CD45RO and underwent positive selection for CCR7, leaving out terminally differentiated effector memory CD45RA+ cells. The authors split each subset's genomic DNA evenly across several immunoSEQ plates. Sequencing used immunoSEQ multiplex PCR; TCRdb keeps in-frame clones, though not all of them. Of 800,000 or so clones listed, 95% to 97% were seen once; the top ten hold about 0.25%.

The clonotype was recovered from a man aged 25 to 40 in good health. The gene calls are TRBV7-9 and TRBJ2-1; maybe TRBD2 (7 bases). The sample taken for sequencing was naive CD8+ T cells sorted from blood. The CDR3 DNA follows: TGTGCCAGCAGCTTGGTGGGAGGGCCAGAGGGGGATGAGCAGTTCTTC. The encoded protein is CASSLVGGPEGDEQFF.